The 19 T cell receptor beta chains presented below share a single source sample, sequenced in a study of beta chain features in type 1 diabetes. Whole-study findings and limits: TCRB CDR3 length was moderately but significantly reduced in all four CD4+ subsets of Type 1 diabetes patients.

The entirety of the isolated RNA underwent reverse transcription, so expressed TCRB transcripts were sequenced. The repertoire was sequenced with immunoSEQ multiplex PCR; TCRdb's copy has only in-frame clones and lacks some. This table holds a few hundred thousand clones, roughly 24% found once. Antigens of these TCRs are unknown. Source material: naive CD4+ T cells from blood. These receptors were obtained from a woman aged 25-40 years with type 1 diabetes.

A few counts support this clone. V usage is TRBV21-1 and J usage is TRBJ2-1; the table gives TRBD1 as D, unverified against the DNA. TRBV21-1 is a documented pseudogene. The CDR3 loop spans 11 amino acids. The CDR3: CASTGQPFKFF. The CDR3 bases are TGTGCCAGCACTGGACAGCCCTTCAAGTTCTTC.

The chain carries TRBV27 and TRBJ2-7; tentative D call: TRBD2 (6 bases). Trimming took 6 bases from V and 0 from J, leaving 15 bases between them. This CDR3 has 15 amino acids. The germline V gene has CDR1 MNHEY and CDR2 SMNVEV (reference sequence). The CDR3 DNA is TGTGCCAGCAGCTGGGGTAGCGGTAGCTCCTACGAGCAGTACTTC. Translating gives CASSWGSGSSYEQYF.

In its sample, this clone was seen a few times. The chain has TRBV7-2 and TRBJ2-1; 7 bases align to TRBD2. This CDR3 spans 16 amino acids. V was pared by 4 bases and J by 3 bases, with 9 bases of the junction left unmatched. Germline CDR1 is SGHTA and CDR2 is FQGNSA. This CDR3 is CASSSSGTGNYNEQFF. In DNA form, the CDR3 reads TGTGCCAGCAGCTCCAGCGGGACCGGCAACTACAATGAGCAGTTCTTC.

The chain links TRBV30 to TRBJ1-1, with D possibly matching TRBD1 (5 bases). The CDR3 sequence is 13 residues long. Germline V gene sequence: CDR1 GTSNPN, CDR2 SVGIG (reference sequence). Trimming shortened V by 3 bases and J by 3 bases, and 11 bases separated the two germline ends. CDR3 protein: CAWSRAGDTEAFF. DNA of the CDR3: TGTGCCTGGAGCAGGGCGGGGGACACTGAAGCTTTCTTT.

The chain has TRBV28 and TRBJ2-7; TRBD1 matches at 10 bases. Trimming cost V 6 bases and J 4 bases; bases outside gene matches: 9. CDR3 length equals 15 residues. Germline V CDR1 and CDR2: MDHEN, SYDVKM. CDR3 in amino acids: CASSIAGTGVYEQYF. DNA for the CDR3: TGTGCCAGCAGCATTGCCGGGACAGGGGTGTACGAGCAGTACTTC.

The chain carries TRBV28 and TRBJ2-7, with 7 bases aligning to TRBD1. In germline, CDR1 is MDHEN, CDR2 SYDVKM. This CDR3 has 13 amino acids. Trimming took 11 bases from V and 5 from J; bases not matched to a gene: 12. The CDR3 loop is CAGRTGREDEQYF. The CDR3 region has the DNA TGTGCCGGAAGGACAGGTCGAGAAGACGAGCAGTACTTC.

This chain connects TRBV18 to TRBJ2-1, with TRBD1 matching 12 bases. The germline V gene encodes CDR1 KGHSH and CDR2 LQKENI. J gave up 9 bases and V 4 bases, and 4 bases lay outside the gene matches. The CDR3 has 14 residues. For the CDR3, the DNA is TGTGCCAGCTCACTGGGACAGGGGGCATCTGAGCAGTTCTTC. Translated: CASSLGQGASEQFF.

Only a few counts were recorded for this clone. The gene calls are TRBV30 and TRBJ1-4; no clear D gene. Germline V lookup: CDR1 GTSNPN, CDR2 SVGIG (reference sequence). This CDR3 has 16 amino acids. This CDR3 reads CALDWTGTATNEKLFF. CDR3 in DNA: TGTGCACTGGATTGGACTGGTACTGCAACTAATGAAAAACTGTTTTTT.

This chain links TRBV30 with TRBJ2-1, with D possibly TRBD2 on 6 matching bases. Germline-derived CDR1 and CDR2 are GTSNPN and SVGIG (reference sequence). The CDR3 is made up of 14 amino acids. Deletions cut 3 bases from V and 9 bases from J, with 18 bases between. CDR3: CAWSAGTAVREQFF. The CDR3 nucleotides read TGTGCCTGGAGCGCTGGGACTGCCGTGCGTGAGCAGTTCTTC.

This clone has more than one count but fewer than ten. V usage is TRBV29-1 and J usage is TRBJ2-7; 7 bases agree with TRBD1. This CDR3 has 12 residues. J lost 2 bases, V lost 7 bases, and 5 bases had no gene match. Germline loops: CDR1 SQVTM, CDR2 ANQGSEA. The CDR3 DNA is TGCAGCGCGAGACAGGGAGCCTACGAGCAGTACTTC. Translating gives CSARQGAYEQYF.

The rearrangement links TRBV30 to TRBJ2-6; TRBD1 might be the D (5 bases). The length of the CDR3 is 14 residues. The V end lost 2 bases, the J end lost 8 bases, and 13 bases lay between the germline ends. Germline loops: CDR1 GTSNPN, CDR2 SVGIG (reference sequence). CDR3 protein: CAWSPGQTTNVLTF. CDR3 nucleotides: TGTGCCTGGAGTCCTGGACAAACCACCAACGTCCTGACTTTC.

V usage is TRBV11-2 and J usage is TRBJ2-7, with TRBD1 matching over 8 bases. The CDR3 contains 14 residues. Germline V CDR1 and CDR2: SGHAT, FQNNGV. V dropped 5 bases and J dropped 0; count of bases not matched to a gene: 3. CDR3 residues: CASSIGQGSYEQYF. Here the CDR3 DNA reads TGTGCCAGCAGCATCGGACAGGGCTCCTACGAGCAGTACTTC.

In this sample, this clone turned up a few times. The genes are TRBV11-3 and TRBJ1-1; TRBD1 matches 7 bases. V dropped 1 base and J dropped 1; count of bases not matched to a gene: 6. There are 16 residues in the CDR3. The germline gives CDR1 SGHNT, CDR2 YENEEA. The CDR3 sequence: CASSLGFDRENTEAFF. CDR3 sequence (DNA): TGTGCCAGCAGCTTAGGGTTCGACAGGGAGAACACTGAAGCTTTCTTT.

The J gene is TRBJ1-1, the V gene TRBV25-1; weak D call: TRBD1 (6 bases). Germline lookup yields CDR1 MGHDK and CDR2 SYGVNS. Between the trimmed V and J ends, which lost 1 base and 3 bases, there was a span of 9 bases. The CDR3 loop spans 14 amino acids. The CDR3 protein is CASSEFSGDTEAFF. The CDR3 region has the DNA TGTGCCAGCAGTGAATTCTCAGGGGACACTGAAGCTTTCTTT.

V is TRBV6-6 and J is TRBJ2-1, with 10 bases fitting TRBD2. Germline V gives CDR1 MNHNY, CDR2 SVGAGI (reference sequence). V gave up 6 bases and J gave up 4 bases; unmatched junction bases: 6. The CDR3 is 15 amino acids. Written as DNA, the CDR3 is TGTGCCAGCAGCACCGGGACTAGCGCGTACAATGAGCAGTTCTTC. It translates to CASSTGTSAYNEQFF.

This clone was recorded a few times. This chain joins TRBV5-1 and TRBJ2-3, with 7 bases matching TRBD2. This CDR3 has 15 residues. V dropped 6 bases and J dropped 2; count of bases not matched to a gene: 9. Germline assignment: CDR1 SGHRS and CDR2 YFSETQ. The CDR3 nucleotides read TGCGCCAGCACCCAACGGGAGGTTGCCACAGATACGCAGTATTTT. Protein product: CASTQREVATDTQYF.

This clone has just a few counts. The chain links TRBV7-9 to TRBJ2-3; a weak D match, TRBD2 (6 bases). CDR3 size: 17 residues. V lost 5 bases, J lost 4 bases, and 22 bases lay in between. Germline values: CDR1 SEHNR, CDR2 FQNEAQ (reference sequence). CDR3 DNA sequence: TGTGCCAGCAGCCAAACGGGCCGGGAGTGGGGGTCAGATACGCAGTATTTT. Translating gives CASSQTGREWGSDTQYF.

The sample holds a few counts of this clone. The sample holds other DNA sequences that translate to the same CDR3. V and J are TRBV4-2 and TRBJ1-1; 11 bases agree with TRBD1. Germline values: CDR1 LGHNA, CDR2 YNFKEQ. The CDR3 has 15 residues. Unmatched junction bases numbered 1, after V lost 1 base and J lost 3 bases. CDR3 DNA sequence: TGTGCCAGCAGCCAAGCGGGACAGGGGGACACTGAAGCTTTCTTT. Translation gives CASSQAGQGDTEAFF.

The gene calls are TRBV19 and TRBJ1-5; possible D gene TRBD1, 5 bases. V was pared by 7 bases and J by 7 bases, with 14 bases between. Germline V gene lookup returns CDR1 LNHDA and CDR2 SQIVND (reference sequence). There are 13 residues in the CDR3. The CDR3 spells CASTPGMEQPQHF. The DNA of the CDR3 is TGTGCCAGTACCCCAGGGATGGAACAGCCCCAGCATTTT.